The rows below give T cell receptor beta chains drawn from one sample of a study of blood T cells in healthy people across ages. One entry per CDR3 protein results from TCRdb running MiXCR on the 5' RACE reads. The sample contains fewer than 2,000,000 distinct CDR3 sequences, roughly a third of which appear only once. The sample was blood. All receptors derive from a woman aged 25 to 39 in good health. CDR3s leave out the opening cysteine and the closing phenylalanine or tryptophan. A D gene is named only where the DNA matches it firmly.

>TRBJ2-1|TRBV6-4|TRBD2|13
ASSPGSGRYNEQF
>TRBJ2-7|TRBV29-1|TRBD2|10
SAWTSPYEQY
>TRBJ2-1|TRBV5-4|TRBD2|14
ASSGALAGAYNEQF
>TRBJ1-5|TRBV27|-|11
ASSFVFEQPQH
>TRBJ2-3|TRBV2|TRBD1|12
ASSAGQGADTQY
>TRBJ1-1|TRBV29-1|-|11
SVPQEGGTEAF
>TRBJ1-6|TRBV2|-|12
ASRDQGLSSPLH
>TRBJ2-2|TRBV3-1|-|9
ASSQEGGLF
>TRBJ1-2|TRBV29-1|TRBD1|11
SVDPGQYYGYT
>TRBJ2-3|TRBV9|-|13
ASSVGLGPADTQY
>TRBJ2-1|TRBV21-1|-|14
ASSNKSVSSYNEQF
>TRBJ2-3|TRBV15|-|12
ATSRTGHTDTQY
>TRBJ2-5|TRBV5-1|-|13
ASSINGAFQETQY
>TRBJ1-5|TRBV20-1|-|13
SARSSQRLNQPQH
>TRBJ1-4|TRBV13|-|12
ASTVGRGGEKLF
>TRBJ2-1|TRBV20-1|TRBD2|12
SATPGLACNEQF
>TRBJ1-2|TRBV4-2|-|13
ASSQGLGSNYGYT
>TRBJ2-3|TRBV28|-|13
ASSLLTTGSDTQY
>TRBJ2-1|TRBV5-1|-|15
ASSLAFRGNLLHEQF
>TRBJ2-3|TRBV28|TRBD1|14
ASSSIRDRGTDTQY
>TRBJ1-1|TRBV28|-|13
ASREQGNQNTEAF
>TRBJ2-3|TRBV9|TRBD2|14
ASSDQLAGDTDTQY
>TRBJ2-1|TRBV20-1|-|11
SARVSRSNEQF
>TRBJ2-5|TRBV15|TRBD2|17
ATSETPPGLAGGGETQY
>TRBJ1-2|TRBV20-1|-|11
SASNGIFYGYT
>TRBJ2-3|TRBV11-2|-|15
ASSSTHLRRETDTQY
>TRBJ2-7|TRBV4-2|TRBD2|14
ASSLSASGKNYEQY
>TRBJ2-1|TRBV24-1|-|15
ATSDSPLTGSGDEQF
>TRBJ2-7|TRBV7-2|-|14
ASSPTDSRPSYEQY
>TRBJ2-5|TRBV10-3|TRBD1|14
AISESMRTGGQTQY
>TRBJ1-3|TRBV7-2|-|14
ASSLTGRGSGNTIY
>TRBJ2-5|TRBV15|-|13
ATSISPRAVETQY
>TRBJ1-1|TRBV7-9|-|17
ASSQGWEYNGDKDTEAF
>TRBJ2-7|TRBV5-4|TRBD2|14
ASSPDGTRGSYEQY
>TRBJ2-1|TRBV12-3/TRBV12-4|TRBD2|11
ASNPSSGNEQF
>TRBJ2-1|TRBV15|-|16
ATSRGGGGRSSYNEQF
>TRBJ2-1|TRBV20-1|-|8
SAREETQF
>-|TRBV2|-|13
ASSVEQSAEYEQY
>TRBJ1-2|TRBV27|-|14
ASSYAPGGANYGYT
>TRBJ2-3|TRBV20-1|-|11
SARGTTIDTQY